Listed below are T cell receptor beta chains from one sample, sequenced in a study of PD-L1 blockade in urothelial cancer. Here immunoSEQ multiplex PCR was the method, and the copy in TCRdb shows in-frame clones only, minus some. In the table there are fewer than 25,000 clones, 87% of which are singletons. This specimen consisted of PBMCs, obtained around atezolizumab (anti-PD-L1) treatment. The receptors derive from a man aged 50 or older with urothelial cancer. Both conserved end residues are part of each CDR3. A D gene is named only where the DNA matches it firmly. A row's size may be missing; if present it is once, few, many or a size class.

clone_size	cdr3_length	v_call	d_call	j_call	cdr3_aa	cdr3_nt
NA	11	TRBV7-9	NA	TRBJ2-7	CASGRGSEQYF	TGTGCCAGCGGGAGAGGCTCCGAGCAGTACTTC
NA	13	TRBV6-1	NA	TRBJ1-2	CASSVTSDYGYTF	TGTGCCAGCAGTGTCACCTCAGACTATGGCTACACCTTC
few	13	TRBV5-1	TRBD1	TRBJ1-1	CASSSDRAGEAFF	TGCGCCAGCAGCTCTGACAGGGCCGGTGAAGCTTTCTTT
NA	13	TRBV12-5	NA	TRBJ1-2	CASGLWAGVGYTF	TGTGCTAGTGGTTTGTGGGCAGGGGTCGGCTACACCTTC
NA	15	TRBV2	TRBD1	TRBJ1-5	CASSVGTGEYQPQHF	TGTGCCAGCAGTGTCGGGACAGGGGAGTATCAGCCCCAGCATTTT
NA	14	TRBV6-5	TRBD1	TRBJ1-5	CASMRQGDNQPQHF	TGTGCCAGCATGAGACAGGGGGACAATCAGCCCCAGCATTTT
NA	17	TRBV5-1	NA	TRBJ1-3	CATLLWRPGIPGNTIYF	TGCGCCACCCTGCTATGGCGGCCCGGGATACCGGGAAACACCATATATTTT
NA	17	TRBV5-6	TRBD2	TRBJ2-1	CASSLGLAGGEGNEQFF	TGTGCCAGCAGCTTGGGTTTAGCGGGGGGGGAAGGGAATGAGCAGTTCTTC
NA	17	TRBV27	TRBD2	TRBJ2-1	CASSPFGGVAGSNEQFF	TGTGCCAGCAGTCCCTTTGGAGGGGTAGCGGGATCCAATGAGCAGTTCTTC
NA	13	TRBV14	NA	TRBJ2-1	CASSQGAYNEQFF	TGTGCCAGCAGCCAGGGAGCCTACAATGAGCAGTTCTTC
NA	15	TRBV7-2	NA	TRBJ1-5	CASSLVPSQGQPQHF	TGTGCCAGCAGCTTAGTCCCGTCCCAGGGGCAGCCCCAGCATTTT
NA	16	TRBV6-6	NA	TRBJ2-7	CASSYSFRDKIYEQYF	TGTGCCAGCAGTTACTCATTCCGGGACAAGATCTACGAGCAGTACTTC
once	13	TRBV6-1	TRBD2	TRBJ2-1	CASMLAGGNEQFF	TGTGCCAGCATGCTAGCGGGAGGCAATGAGCAGTTCTTC
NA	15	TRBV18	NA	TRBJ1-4	CASSPLGAPNEKLFF	TGTGCCAGCTCACCACTAGGGGCCCCTAATGAAAAACTGTTTTTT
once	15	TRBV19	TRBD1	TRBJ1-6	CASSIQGAPNSPLHF	TGTGCCAGTAGTATCCAGGGGGCCCCTAATTCACCCCTCCACTTT
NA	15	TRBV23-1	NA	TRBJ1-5	CASSPSRGGNQPQHF	TGCGCCAGCAGTCCATCCAGGGGAGGCAATCAGCCCCAGCATTTT
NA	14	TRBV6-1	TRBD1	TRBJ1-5	CATARQGRNQPQHF	TGTGCCACCGCGAGACAGGGTCGAAATCAGCCCCAGCATTTT
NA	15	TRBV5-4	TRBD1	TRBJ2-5	CASSQGQVIQETQYF	TGTGCCAGCAGCCAAGGACAGGTCATACAAGAGACCCAGTACTTC
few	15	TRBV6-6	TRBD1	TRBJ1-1	CASSYGGTGGTEAFF	TGTGCCAGCAGTTACGGAGGGACAGGGGGCACTGAAGCTTTCTTT
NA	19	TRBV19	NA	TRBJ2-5	CASSIELTGPDTHKKTQYF	TGTGCCAGTAGTATAGAATTAACAGGCCCCGATACCCACAAAAAGACCCAGTACTTC
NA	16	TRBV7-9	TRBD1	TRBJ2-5	CASSLARTGQQETQYF	TGTGCCAGCAGCTTAGCGAGGACGGGACAGCAAGAGACCCAGTACTTC
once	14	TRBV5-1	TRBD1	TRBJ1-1	CASSPGQGWTEAFF	TGCGCCAGCAGCCCGGGACAGGGCTGGACTGAAGCTTTCTTT
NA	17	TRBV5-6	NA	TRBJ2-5	CASSLKRGASEGETQYF	TGTGCCAGCAGCTTGAAGAGAGGCGCCTCAGAAGGAGAGACCCAGTACTTC
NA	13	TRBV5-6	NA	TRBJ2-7	CASSFFLSYEQYF	TGTGCCAGCAGCTTTTTCCTCTCCTACGAGCAGTACTTC
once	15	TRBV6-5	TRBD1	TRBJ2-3	CASSSGQGFTDTQYF	TGTGCCAGCAGTTCGGGACAGGGGTTCACAGATACGCAGTATTTT
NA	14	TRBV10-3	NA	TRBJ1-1	CAISEPGEFAEAFF	TGTGCCATCAGTGAGCCAGGGGAATTTGCTGAAGCTTTCTTT
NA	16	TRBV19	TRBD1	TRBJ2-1	CASSKRTGGSYNEQFF	TGTGCCAGTAGTAAACGGACAGGGGGGTCCTACAATGAGCAGTTCTTC
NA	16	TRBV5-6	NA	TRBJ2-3	CASSSRWGVYTDTQYF	TGTGCCAGCAGCTCCAGGTGGGGGGTCTACACAGATACGCAGTATTTT
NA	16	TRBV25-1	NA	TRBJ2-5	CASSSVHGGRQETQYF	TGTGCCAGCAGCTCTGTCCACGGGGGACGTCAAGAGACCCAGTACTTC
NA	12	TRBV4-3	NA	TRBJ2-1	CASSHAGTEQFF	TGCGCCAGCAGCCACGCCGGGACAGAGCAGTTCTTC
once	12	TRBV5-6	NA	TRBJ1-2	CASSPNNYGYTF	TGTGCCAGCAGCCCTAATAACTATGGCTACACCTTC
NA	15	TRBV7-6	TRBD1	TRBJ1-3	CASSLFTGDGNTIYF	TGTGCCAGCAGCTTATTTACAGGGGACGGAAACACCATATATTTT
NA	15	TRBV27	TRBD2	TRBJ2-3	CASSPTRLASDTQYF	TGTGCCAGCAGCCCTACTCGACTAGCGTCAGATACGCAGTATTTT
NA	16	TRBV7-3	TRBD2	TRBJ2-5	CASSLGPGGYQETQYF	TGTGCCAGCAGCCTAGGCCCGGGGGGGTACCAAGAGACCCAGTACTTC